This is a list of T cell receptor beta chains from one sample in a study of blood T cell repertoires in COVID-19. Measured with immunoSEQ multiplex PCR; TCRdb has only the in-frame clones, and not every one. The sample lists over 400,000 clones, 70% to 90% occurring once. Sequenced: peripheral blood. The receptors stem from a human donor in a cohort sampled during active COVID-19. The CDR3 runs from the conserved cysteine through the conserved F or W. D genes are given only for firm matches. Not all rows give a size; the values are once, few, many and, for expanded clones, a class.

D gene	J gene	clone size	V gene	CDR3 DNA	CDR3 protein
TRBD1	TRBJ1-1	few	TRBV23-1	TGCGCCAGCAGTCAACCCAGGGGGGACTTGAACACTGAAGCTTTCTTT	CASSQPRGDLNTEAFF
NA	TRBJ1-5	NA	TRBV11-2	TGTGCCAGCAGCTATGGAGGAGGCAATCAGCCCCAGCATTTT	CASSYGGGNQPQHF
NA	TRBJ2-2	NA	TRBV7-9	TGTGCCAGCAGCACCTCACGCCGACAGGTCGGCACCGGGGAGCTGTTTTTT	CASSTSRRQVGTGELFF
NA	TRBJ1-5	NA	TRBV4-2	TGTGCCAGCAGCCAAGGGACAAATCAGCCCCAGCATTTT	CASSQGTNQPQHF
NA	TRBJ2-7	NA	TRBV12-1	TGTGCCAGCCGGGGGTCCTACGAGCAGTACTTC	CASRGSYEQYF
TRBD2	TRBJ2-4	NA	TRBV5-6	TGTGCCAGCAGCGGACTAGCGGGAGGCTTGGACATTCAGTACTTC	CASSGLAGGLDIQYF
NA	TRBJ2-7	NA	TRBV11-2	TGTGCCAGCAGCTTAGTTCCGGCGGGGTCCTACGAGCAGTACTTC	CASSLVPAGSYEQYF
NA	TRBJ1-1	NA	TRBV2	TGTGCCAGCAGGGTCAAACAGGGAATTAGTCGTGAAGCTTTCTTT	CASRVKQGISREAFF
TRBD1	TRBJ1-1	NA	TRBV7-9	TGTGCCAGCAGCCCATCCGGGACAGGGAGAACTGAAGCTTTCTTT	CASSPSGTGRTEAFF
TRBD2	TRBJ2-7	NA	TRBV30	TGTGCCTGGAGTCCATGGACTAGCGGAACCTACGAGCAGTACTTC	CAWSPWTSGTYEQYF
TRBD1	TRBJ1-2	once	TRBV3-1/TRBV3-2	TGTGCCAGCAGCCTAAGGACAGGGGGCTTTTCGGAGGGCTACACCTTC	CASSLRTGGFSEGYTF
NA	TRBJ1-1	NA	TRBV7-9	TGTGCCAGCAGCCTCTCCGCGGGGAACACTGAAGCTTTCTTT	CASSLSAGNTEAFF
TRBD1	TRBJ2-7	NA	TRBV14	TGTGCCAGCAGCCAAGATGGGCGACAGGGGGGAACATACGAGCAGTACTTC	CASSQDGRQGGTYEQYF
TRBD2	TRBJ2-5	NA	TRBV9	TGTGCCAGCAGCGTAGAAGGGGCGGGAGGAAGAGAGACCCAGTACTTC	CASSVEGAGGRETQYF
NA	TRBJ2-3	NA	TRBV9	TGTGCCAGCAGCGTCGCGGGGGCGCAAGATACGCAGTATTTT	CASSVAGAQDTQYF
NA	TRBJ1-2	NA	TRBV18	TGTGCCAGCTCACCAGGGGGGGAGTATGGCTACACCTTC	CASSPGGEYGYTF
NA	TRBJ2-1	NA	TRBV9	TGTGCCAGCGGTTCTCTGGCGGGATCCTACAATGAGCAGTTCTTC	CASGSLAGSYNEQFF
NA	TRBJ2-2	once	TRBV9	TGTGCCAGCAGCGCCCATGACACCGGGGAGCTGTTTTTT	CASSAHDTGELFF
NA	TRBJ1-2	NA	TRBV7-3	TGTGCCAGCACCCCGGGACTCGGGGCGGGGGGCTACACCTTC	CASTPGLGAGGYTF
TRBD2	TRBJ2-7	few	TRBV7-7	TGTGCTAGCAGCTTAGCGAAGGAGCCCCGGGACTACTGTCTCGAGCAGTACTTC	CASSLAKEPRDYCLEQYF
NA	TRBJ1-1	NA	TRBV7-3	TGTGCCAGCAGCTTGACAGGTTCGCACACTGAAGCTTTCTTT	CASSLTGSHTEAFF
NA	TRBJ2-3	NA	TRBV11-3	TGTGCCAGCAGCTCTCAGGGGAATGCAGATACGCAGTATTTT	CASSSQGNADTQYF
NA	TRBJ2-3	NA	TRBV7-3	TGTGCCAGCACTAGGGACTGGGGAGATACGCAGTATTTT	CASTRDWGDTQYF
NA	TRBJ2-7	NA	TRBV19	TGTGCCAGTAGCCAAACAGGGACCCTCTACGAGCAGTACTTC	CASSQTGTLYEQYF
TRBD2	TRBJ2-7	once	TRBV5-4	TGTGCCAGCAGCTCAATCGGGACTAATCTCTACGAGCAGTACTTC	CASSSIGTNLYEQYF
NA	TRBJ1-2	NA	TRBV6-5	TGTGCCAGCAGTTACGGGGGCGGGGGCTATGGCTACACCTTC	CASSYGGGGYGYTF
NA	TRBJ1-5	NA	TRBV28	TGTGCCAGCAGCCGACGGGGTTTACAGCCCCAGCATTTT	CASSRRGLQPQHF
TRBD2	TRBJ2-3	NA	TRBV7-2	TGTGCCAGCAGCTTAGAGGTCCTAGCGGGAGGGAGGACAGATACGCAGTATTTT	CASSLEVLAGGRTDTQYF
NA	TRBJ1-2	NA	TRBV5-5	TGTGCCAGCAGCCTAGGAGGAGCCTTCTATGGCTACACCTTC	CASSLGGAFYGYTF
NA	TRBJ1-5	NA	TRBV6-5	TGTGCCAGCAGTTACCGGGTCTCGGATGCCCAGCATTTT	CASSYRVSDAQHF
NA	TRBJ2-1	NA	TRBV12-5	TGTGCTAGTGGTTTGGGCGGGAACAATGAGCAGTTCTTC	CASGLGGNNEQFF
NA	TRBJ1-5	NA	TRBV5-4	TGTGCCAGCAGCTTGGGCGGTAGCAATCAGCCCCAGCATTTT	CASSLGGSNQPQHF
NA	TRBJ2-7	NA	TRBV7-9	TGTGCCAGCAGCTTAGATCAGGGGCGTTCAGAGCAGTACTTC	CASSLDQGRSEQYF
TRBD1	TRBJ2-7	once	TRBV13	TGTGCCAGCTCGACAGGGATCTACGAGCAGTACTTC	CASSTGIYEQYF
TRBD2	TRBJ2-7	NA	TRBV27	TGTGCCAGCAGCGCGGGAGCCGTCCCCTACGAGCAGTACTTC	CASSAGAVPYEQYF
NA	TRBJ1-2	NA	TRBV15	TGTGCCACCACCGACCGGGAGTTCTCCTTTAACTATGGCTACACCTTC	CATTDREFSFNYGYTF
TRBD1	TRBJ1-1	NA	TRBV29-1	TGCAGCCTAAGGGTGACAGGGTCAGGGGAAGCTTTCTTT	CSLRVTGSGEAFF
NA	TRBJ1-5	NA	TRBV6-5	TGTGCCAGCAGTTACTCGGGTCTTAGGCGGGATCAGCCCCAGCATTTT	CASSYSGLRRDQPQHF
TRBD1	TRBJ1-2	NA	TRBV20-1	TGCAGTGCTAGTGAGGGGGCTATAGGCTATGGCTACACCTTC	CSASEGAIGYGYTF
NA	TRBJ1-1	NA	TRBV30	TGTGCCGGTGAACAGGGAGCGGGAACTGAAGCTTTCTTT	CAGEQGAGTEAFF
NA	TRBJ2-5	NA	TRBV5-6	TGTGCCAGCAGCCTCACACAAGAGACCCAGTACTTC	CASSLTQETQYF
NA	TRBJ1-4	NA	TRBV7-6	TGTGCCAGCAGCTACTCCACGAATAATGAAAAACTGTTTTTT	CASSYSTNNEKLFF
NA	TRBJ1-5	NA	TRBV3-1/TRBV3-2	TGTGCCAGCAGCCAAGTCCCAGGGAACCAGCCCCAGCATTTT	CASSQVPGNQPQHF
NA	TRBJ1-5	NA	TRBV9	TGTGCCAGCAGCGTAGAGGGGGGCAATCAGCCCCAGCATTTT	CASSVEGGNQPQHF
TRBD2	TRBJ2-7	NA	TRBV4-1	TGCGCCAGCAGCCTAGCGGGAGGGGGACCCTCCTACGAGCAGTACTTC	CASSLAGGGPSYEQYF
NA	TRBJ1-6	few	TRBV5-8	TGTGCCAGCAGCTTCACAGTCTATAATTCACCCCTCCACTTT	CASSFTVYNSPLHF
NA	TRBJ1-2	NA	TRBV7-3	TGTGCCAGCAGCTTAGGAGGGGCGGGAGGTGGCTACACCTTC	CASSLGGAGGGYTF
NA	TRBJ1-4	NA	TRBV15	TGTGCCACCAGCAGAGCCAGACAGGATAATGAAAAACTGTTTTTT	CATSRARQDNEKLFF
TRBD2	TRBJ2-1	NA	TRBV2	TGTGCCAGCCTTGGGAGCGGGAGCTCCTACAATGAGCAGTTCTTC	CASLGSGSSYNEQFF
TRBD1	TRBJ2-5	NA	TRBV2	TGTGCCAGCAGTGAACTCGACAGGGGGAGAGAGACCCAGTACTTC	CASSELDRGRETQYF
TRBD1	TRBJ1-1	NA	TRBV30	TGTGCCTGCGACAGGGGGCGTAACTCTGAAGCTTTCTTT	CACDRGRNSEAFF
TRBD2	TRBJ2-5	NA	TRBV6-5	TGTGCCAGCAGTTCGGGACTAGCGGGAGTCCAAGAGACCCAGTACTTC	CASSSGLAGVQETQYF